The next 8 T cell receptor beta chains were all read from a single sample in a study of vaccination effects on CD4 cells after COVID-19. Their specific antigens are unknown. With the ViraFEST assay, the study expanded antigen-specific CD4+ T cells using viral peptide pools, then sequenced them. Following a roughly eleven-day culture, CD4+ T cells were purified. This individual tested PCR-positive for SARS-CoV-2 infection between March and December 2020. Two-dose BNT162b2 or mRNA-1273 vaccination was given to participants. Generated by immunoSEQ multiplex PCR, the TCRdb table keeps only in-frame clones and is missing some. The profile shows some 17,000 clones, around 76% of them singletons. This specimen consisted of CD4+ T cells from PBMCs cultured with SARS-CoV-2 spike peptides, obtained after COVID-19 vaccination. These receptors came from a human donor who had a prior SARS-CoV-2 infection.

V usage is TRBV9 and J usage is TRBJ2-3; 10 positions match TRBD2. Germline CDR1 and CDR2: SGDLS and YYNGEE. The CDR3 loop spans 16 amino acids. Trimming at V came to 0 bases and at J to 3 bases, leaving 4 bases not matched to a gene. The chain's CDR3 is CASSVASGRETDTQYF. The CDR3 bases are TGTGCCAGCAGCGTAGCCAGCGGGAGGGAAACAGATACGCAGTATTTT.

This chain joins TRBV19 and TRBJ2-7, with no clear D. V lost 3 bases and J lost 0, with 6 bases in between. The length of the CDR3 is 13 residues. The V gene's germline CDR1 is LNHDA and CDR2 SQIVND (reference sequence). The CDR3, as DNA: TGTGCCAGTAGTATGACCCGCTCCTACGAGCAGTACTTC. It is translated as CASSMTRSYEQYF.

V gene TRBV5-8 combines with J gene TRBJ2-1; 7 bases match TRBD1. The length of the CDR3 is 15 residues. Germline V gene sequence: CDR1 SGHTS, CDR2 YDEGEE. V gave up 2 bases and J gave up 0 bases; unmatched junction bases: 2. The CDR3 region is CASSLQGSSYNEQFF. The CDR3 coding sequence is TGTGCCAGCAGCTTACAGGGGAGCTCCTACAATGAGCAGTTCTTC.

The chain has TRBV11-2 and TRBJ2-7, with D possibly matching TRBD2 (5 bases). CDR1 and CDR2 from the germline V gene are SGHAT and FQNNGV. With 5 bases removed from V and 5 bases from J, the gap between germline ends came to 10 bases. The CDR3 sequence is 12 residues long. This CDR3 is CASSRTSHEQYF. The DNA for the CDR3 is TGTGCCAGCAGCCGAACTAGTCACGAGCAGTACTTC.

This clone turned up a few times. The chain's CDR3 is CASSEAETANSPLHF. The CDR3 DNA reads as TGTGCCAGCAGTGAAGCGGAGACAGCCAATTCACCCCTCCACTTT. V and J are TRBV2 and TRBJ1-6; D is possibly TRBD1 (5 bases). The V end lost 0 bases, the J end lost 7 bases, and 10 bases lay between the germline ends. CDR3 length equals 15 residues. Germline CDR1 reads SNHLY; CDR2 reads FYNNEI.

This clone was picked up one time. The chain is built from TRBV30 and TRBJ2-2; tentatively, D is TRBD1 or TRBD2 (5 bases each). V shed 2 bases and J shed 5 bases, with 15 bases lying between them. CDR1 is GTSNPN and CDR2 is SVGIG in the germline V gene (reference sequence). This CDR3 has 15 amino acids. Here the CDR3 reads CAWSPDLGETGELFF. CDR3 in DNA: TGTGCCTGGAGTCCAGACCTGGGGGAAACCGGGGAGCTGTTTTTT.

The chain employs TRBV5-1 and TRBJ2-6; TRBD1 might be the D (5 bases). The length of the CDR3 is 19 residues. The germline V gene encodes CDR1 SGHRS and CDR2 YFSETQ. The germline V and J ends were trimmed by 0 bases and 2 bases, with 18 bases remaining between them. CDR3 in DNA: TGCGCCAGCAGCTTGGCCCTCGACAGTTCCCTGGCTGGGGCCAACGTCCTGACTTTC. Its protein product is CASSLALDSSLAGANVLTF.

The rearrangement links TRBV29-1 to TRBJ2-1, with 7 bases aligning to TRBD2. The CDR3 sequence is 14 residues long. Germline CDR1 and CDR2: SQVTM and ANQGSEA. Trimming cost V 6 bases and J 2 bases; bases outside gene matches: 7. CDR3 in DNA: TGCAGCGTGGTGGCGGGAGATCCCTACAATGAGCAGTTCTTC. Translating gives CSVVAGDPYNEQFF.